The 19 T cell receptor beta chains reported below all come from one sample, sequenced in a study of cytomegalovirus exposure and HLA in healthy donors (dated by TCRdb to about 2017). Library creation used the immunoSEQ multiplex PCR assay. For the multiplex PCR, a mixture combining 60 forward primers for TCR Vbeta segments and 13 reverse primers for TCR Jbeta segments was used. Held by TCRdb, this immuneACCESS table contains in-frame sequences only and omits some clones. Under half of the omission traces to an unresolved V gene where checked; the cause of the rest is unknown. The sample table contains 140,000 or so clones; only one count was recorded for around 75% of them. Under 3.5% of the sample goes to the ten largest clones. Sequencing was done on a sample of PBMCs. The origin of the receptors is a woman in her thirties in good health and CMV-seronegative.

The gene calls are TRBV6-5 and TRBJ1-2; the D is unclear. The CDR3 covers 13 residues. The germline gives CDR1 MNHEY, CDR2 SVGAGI. V lost 4 bases to trimming and J lost 4 bases, with 10 bases between them. The CDR3 sequence is CASSSGGFYGYTF. The CDR3 bases are TGTGCCAGCAGTTCTGGAGGGTTCTATGGCTACACCTTC.

Only a few counts were recorded for this clone. The chain is built from TRBV5-1 and TRBJ1-1; tentatively, D is TRBD1 (5 bases). V dropped 4 bases and J dropped 0 bases, with 13 bases sitting between them. The CDR3 consists of 15 residues. The germline gives CDR1 SGHRS, CDR2 YFSETQ. In DNA, the CDR3 is TGCGCCAGCAGCGCATCTTCAGGGCTGAACACTGAAGCTTTCTTT. It codes for CASSASSGLNTEAFF.

This clone was detected a few times. The gene calls are TRBV30 and TRBJ1-4; D call uncertain. V was cut by 5 bases and J by 10 bases, with 14 bases left in between. The germline CDR1 and CDR2 sequences are GTSNPN and SVGIG (reference sequence). The CDR3 spans 12 residues. In DNA, the CDR3 is TGTGCCTGGGGAGGTTCCTTCGGAAAACTGTTTTTT. Translated: CAWGGSFGKLFF.

A single count supports this clone. This chain joins TRBV11-2 and TRBJ2-5; 15 bases are a match to TRBD2. After removal of 1 base from V and 2 bases from J, the junction contained 5 bases not matched to a gene. The CDR3 extends over 18 amino acids. CDR1 is SGHAT and CDR2 is FQNNGV in the germline V gene. As DNA, the CDR3 is TGTGCCAGCAGCTTAGGGACTAGCGGGGGGGCGGGGCAAGAGACCCAGTACTTC. It is translated as CASSLGTSGGAGQETQYF.

The chain has TRBV27 and TRBJ2-7, with TRBD1 as a possible D gene (6 bases). The CDR3 loop spans 13 amino acids. Germline V gene sequence: CDR1 MNHEY, CDR2 SMNVEV (reference sequence). V dropped 10 bases and J dropped 1 base, with 14 bases sitting between them. CDR3 DNA sequence: TGTGCCAAGGGGGACACTTTTTCCTACGAGCAGTACTTC. The encoded protein is CAKGDTFSYEQYF.

This clone appeared a single time. The V call is TRBV14, the J call TRBJ2-1; D is unclear. Germline V gives CDR1 SGHDN, CDR2 FVKESK. The CDR3 totals 17 residues. The ends were cut back, 4 bases at V and 0 bases at J, with 16 bases in the middle. The CDR3 DNA follows: TGTGCCAGCAGCCCCGACTTCACGGGTTTCTCCTACAATGAGCAGTTCTTC. Translating gives CASSPDFTGFSYNEQFF.

This clone showed up just a few times. The chain joins TRBV4-1 to TRBJ1-5; the D gene is possibly TRBD1 (5 bases). The germline V gene has CDR1 MGHRA and CDR2 YSYEKL. V gave up 2 bases and J gave up 5 bases, with 19 bases separating them. The CDR3 sequence is 17 residues long. CDR3 sequence: CASSQIPTVSKDQPQHF. As DNA, the CDR3 is TGCGCCAGCAGCCAAATACCGACAGTAAGCAAGGATCAGCCCCAGCATTTT.

This chain uses TRBV5-1 with TRBJ2-1; 10 bases align to TRBD2. The CDR3 covers 15 residues. The germline gives CDR1 SGHRS, CDR2 YFSETQ. The trim removed 0 bases at V and 15 bases at J, leaving 12 bases unmatched. CDR3 amino acids: CASSLAGSGGESRFF. The CDR3 region has the DNA TGCGCCAGCAGCTTGGCGGGGAGCGGGGGGGAGTCTAGGTTCTTC.

V gene TRBV12-5 combines with J gene TRBJ1-2; 9 positions match TRBD1. V was pared by 2 bases and J by 7 bases, with 8 bases of the junction left unmatched. Germline CDR1 LGHNT, CDR2 FRNRAP. CDR3 length: 15 residues. The CDR3 DNA is TGTGCTAGTGGTTTGTTTGGGACAGGGTTTTTTGGCTACACCTTC. The encoded protein is CASGLFGTGFFGYTF.

This clone was seen once. J is TRBJ2-3 and V is TRBV5-1; D is perhaps TRBD2 (6 bases). The CDR3 has 17 amino acids. The germline V gene encodes CDR1 SGHRS and CDR2 YFSETQ. V lost 0 bases, J lost 1 base, and 15 bases lay in between. DNA of the CDR3: TGCGCCAGCAGCTTGGAACAGGCGGGGATAGGCACAGATACGCAGTATTTT. Translating it yields CASSLEQAGIGTDTQYF.

The V and J genes are TRBV4-1 and TRBJ2-7; 9 bases fit TRBD1. With V trimmed by 3 bases and J by 3 bases, 6 bases remained unmatched. The CDR3 contains 15 residues. Germline assignment: CDR1 MGHRA and CDR2 YSYEKL. Here the CDR3 reads CASSHGRDRVYEQYF. The DNA for the CDR3 is TGCGCCAGCAGCCATGGCCGGGACAGGGTCTACGAGCAGTACTTC.

The chain uses TRBV18 and TRBJ1-5, with 7 bases that match TRBD1. The CDR3 covers 17 residues. Per the germline V gene, CDR1 is KGHSH and CDR2 is LQKENI. After removal of 5 bases from V and 0 bases from J, the junction contained 10 bases not matched to a gene. The CDR3 nucleotides are TGTGCCAGCTCAATCGCCGGACAGGTAAATAGCAATCAGCCCCAGCATTTT. Its protein product is CASSIAGQVNSNQPQHF.

The chain employs TRBV18 and TRBJ2-2; 7 bases are a match to TRBD2. V lost 0 bases and J lost 5; bases outside the gene matches: 9. CDR3 length: 17 amino acids. CDR1 and CDR2 (germline): KGHSH, LQKENI. DNA of the CDR3: TGTGCCAGCTCACCACCTGAGTACGGGAGGAAGACCGGGGAGCTGTTTTTT. This translates into CASSPPEYGRKTGELFF.

This sequence joins TRBV4-1 and TRBJ1-3, with D maybe TRBD1 (6 bases). The CDR3 runs to 16 residues. Between the trimmed V and J ends, which lost 0 bases and 2 bases, there was a span of 11 bases. Germline CDR1 and CDR2: MGHRA and YSYEKL. CDR3 in DNA: TGCGCCAGCAGCCAAGATTGGGGGGGCCCTGGAAACACCATATATTTT. Translation gives CASSQDWGGPGNTIYF.

The CDR3 DNA is TGTGCCAGCAGCTTGTGGTCAGGGCAGGAGCTGTTTTTT. Its protein product is CASSLWSGQELFF. The chain has TRBV5-6 and TRBJ2-2, with D perhaps TRBD1 (5 bases). The CDR3 has 13 residues. Looked up from germline, CDR1 is SGHDT and CDR2 is YYEEEE. V was clipped by 1 base and J by 10 bases, with 11 bases between them.

The V call is TRBV5-6, the J call TRBJ2-7; a weak D match, TRBD2 (5 bases). Trimming took 4 bases from V and 6 from J, leaving 17 bases between them. Germline-derived CDR1 and CDR2 are SGHDT and YYEEEE. The CDR3 is 14 amino acids. This CDR3 reads CASSLAPRSPEQYF. The CDR3 region has the DNA TGTGCCAGCAGCCTAGCCCCCCGGAGCCCCGAGCAGTACTTC. Variable domain in full (rest from reference TRBV5-6 and TRBJ2-7): DAGVTQSPTHLIKTRGQQVTLRCSPKSGHDTVSWYQQALGQGPQFIFQYYEEEERQRGNFPDRFSGHQFPNYSSELNVNALLLGDSALYLCASSLAPRSPEQYFGPGTRLTVT.

V and J are TRBV6-1 and TRBJ2-1; 8 nucleotides match TRBD1. Germline V CDR1 and CDR2: MNHNS, SASEGT. The junction had 7 bases not matched to a gene; V was cut back by 7 bases and J by 5 bases. The CDR3 loop spans 14 amino acids. The DNA of the CDR3 is TGTGCCAGCAAAAGAGACAGGGGCAACAATGAGCAGTTCTTC. This translates into CASKRDRGNNEQFF.

The chain combines TRBV29-1 with TRBJ2-7; 7 bases are shared with TRBD2. The trim removed 5 bases at V and 6 bases at J, leaving 10 bases unmatched. This CDR3 is built from 13 residues. Per germline, CDR1 SQVTM and CDR2 ANQGSEA. The CDR3 loop reads CSVSGGVTGEQYF. As DNA, the CDR3 is TGCAGCGTTTCGGGGGGAGTGACGGGCGAGCAGTACTTC.

This clone came up once. The chain couples TRBV9 to TRBJ2-3; 9 nucleotides line up with TRBD2. The CDR3 loop spans 16 amino acids. Germline CDR1 is SGDLS and CDR2 is YYNGEE. V dropped 4 bases and J dropped 4; count of bases not matched to a gene: 10. In nucleotides, the CDR3 is TGTGCCAGCAGCTCCCCTCTTGGCGGGAGGGCAGATACGCAGTATTTT. This codes for CASSSPLGGRADTQYF.